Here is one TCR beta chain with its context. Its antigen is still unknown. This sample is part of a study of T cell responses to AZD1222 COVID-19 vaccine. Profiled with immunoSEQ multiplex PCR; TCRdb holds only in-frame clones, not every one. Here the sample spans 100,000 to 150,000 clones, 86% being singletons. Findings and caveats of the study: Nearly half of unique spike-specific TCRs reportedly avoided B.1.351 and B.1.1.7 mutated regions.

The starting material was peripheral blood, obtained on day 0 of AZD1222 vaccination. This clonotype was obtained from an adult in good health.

Here the CDR3 DNA reads TGTGCCAGCAGTTTGGTCCCCGGGGAGACCCAGTACTTC. The encoded protein is CASSLVPGETQYF. The V and J genes are TRBV6-4 and TRBJ2-5; no clear D gene. This CDR3 is 13 amino acids long. The germline gives CDR1 MRHNA, CDR2 SNTAGT. V lost 5 bases to trimming and J lost 5 bases, with 12 bases between them.